This T cell receptor (beta chain) was captured in a study of a mutant IDH1 vaccine in newly diagnosed glioma. Looking at the study overall: Vaccines were begun 4-6 weeks after radiotherapy alone, or with temozolomide cycles. Prior therapy was radiotherapy, temozolomide, or both; most received both. Points from the study as a whole: The vaccine induced immune responses, and these occurred in approximately 94% of patients.

There are 14 residues in the CDR3. The V gene's germline CDR1 is MGHRA and CDR2 YSYEKL. V gave up 5 bases and J gave up 3 bases; unmatched junction bases: 3. This clone was counted once. What it binds is not known. Here immunoSEQ multiplex PCR was the method, and the copy in TCRdb shows in-frame clones only, minus some. The sample includes over 50,000 clones, 80% to 90% of them seen just once. Time point indicated: week 5, during vaccination. Doses comprised 300 ug of mutant IDH1 20-mer peptide each, plus topical imiquimod. The receptor was isolated from a woman in her 40s with glioma. This specimen consisted of PBMCs, obtained from a glioma patient whose treatment included an IDH1 peptide vaccine. The chain combines TRBV4-1 with TRBJ2-7; 11 nucleotides match TRBD2. The CDR3 region is CASSAGLAVYEQYF. Here the CDR3 DNA reads TGCGCCAGCAGCGCGGGACTAGCGGTCTACGAGCAGTACTTC.